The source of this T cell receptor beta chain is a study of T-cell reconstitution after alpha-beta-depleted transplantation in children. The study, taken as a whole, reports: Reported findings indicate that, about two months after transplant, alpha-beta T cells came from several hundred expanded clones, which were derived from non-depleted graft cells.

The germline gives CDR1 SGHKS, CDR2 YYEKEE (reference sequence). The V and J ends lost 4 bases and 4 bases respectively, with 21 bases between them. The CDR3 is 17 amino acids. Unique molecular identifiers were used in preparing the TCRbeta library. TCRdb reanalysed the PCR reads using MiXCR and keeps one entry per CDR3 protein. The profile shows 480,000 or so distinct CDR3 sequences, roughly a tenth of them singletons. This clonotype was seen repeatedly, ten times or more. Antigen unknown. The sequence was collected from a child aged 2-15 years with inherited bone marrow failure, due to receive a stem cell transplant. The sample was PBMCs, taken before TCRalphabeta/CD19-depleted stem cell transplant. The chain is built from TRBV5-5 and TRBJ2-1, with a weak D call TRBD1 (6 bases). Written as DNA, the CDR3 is TGTGCCAGCAGCCCCTGGACAGTACCTACAACTTACAATGAGCAGTTCTTC. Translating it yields CASSPWTVPTTYNEQFF.